This TCR beta chain came from a study of blood T cell repertoires in COVID-19. This CDR3 is built from 14 residues. From germline, CDR1 is MDHEN and CDR2 SYDVKM. V lost 5 bases and J lost 0, with 8 bases in between. This table comes from immunoSEQ multiplex PCR, and its TCRdb copy is limited to in-frame clones, with some not included. This sample has fewer than 250,000 clones; roughly 82% occur once, and the top ten carry approximately 4.5%. The clonotype was recovered from a woman aged 70 to 79 with acute or convalescent COVID-19. Sequencing input: peripheral blood. The V and J genes are TRBV28 and TRBJ1-3; D perhaps matches TRBD1 (6 bases). The CDR3 here is CASSQGPSGNTIYF. DNA of the CDR3: TGTGCCAGCAGTCAGGGGCCCTCTGGAAACACCATATATTTT.